Following are 18 T cell receptor beta chains from one sample sequenced in a study of cytomegalovirus exposure and HLA in healthy donors. The PCR made use of 60 Vbeta and 13 Jbeta primers. Libraries were prepared by immunoSEQ multiplex PCR; TCRdb keeps only in-frame clonotypes and omits some of them. The table records 90,000 to 140,000 clones, about 70% of them present only once. Sample: PBMCs. The source is a man under 40 in good health and CMV-seronegative.

The V gene is TRBV19, the J gene TRBJ1-1; maybe TRBD1 (6 bases). V was cut by 7 bases and J by 0 bases, with 12 bases left in between. Germline loops: CDR1 LNHDA, CDR2 SQIVND (reference sequence). CDR3 length: 14 amino acids. Here the CDR3 reads CASISDSLNTEAFF. The CDR3 DNA reads TGTGCCAGTATTTCGGACAGTTTGAACACTGAAGCTTTCTTT.

This clone was counted a few times. The chain has TRBV7-2 and TRBJ2-3, with 10 bases matching TRBD2. Losses at the gene ends were 4 bases for V and 0 bases for J; bases not matched to a gene: 13. CDR3 length equals 19 residues. The germline gives CDR1 SGHTA, CDR2 FQGNSA. For the CDR3, the DNA is TGTGCCAGCAGCTCAAGCCTAAGGACTAGCGGAGTTAGCACAGATACGCAGTATTTT. Residues: CASSSSLRTSGVSTDTQYF.

This clone was recorded once. The chain joins TRBV19 to TRBJ2-7; D gene unclear. The CDR3 loop spans 13 amino acids. V dropped 5 bases and J dropped 4 bases, with 12 bases sitting between them. Germline CDR1 reads LNHDA; CDR2 reads SQIVND (reference sequence). CDR3: CASSERVGYEQYF. The CDR3 DNA reads as TGTGCCAGTAGTGAACGAGTCGGGTACGAGCAGTACTTC.

The chain is built from TRBV30 and TRBJ1-4; D not certain. Germline CDR1 reads GTSNPN; CDR2 reads SVGIG (reference sequence). Trimming shortened V by 3 bases and J by 5 bases, and 4 bases separated the two germline ends. This CDR3 spans 11 amino acids. The CDR3 region is CAWSLNEKLFF. CDR3 nucleotide sequence: TGTGCCTGGAGCCTCAATGAAAAACTGTTTTTT.

This chain uses TRBV7-2 with TRBJ2-5; D remains unclear. The ends were cut back, 5 bases at V and 4 bases at J, with 14 bases in the middle. The CDR3 sequence is 14 residues long. CDR1 and CDR2 from the germline V gene are SGHTA and FQGNSA. This CDR3 is CASSAAVGGETQYF. DNA for the CDR3: TGTGCCAGCAGCGCGGCCGTTGGTGGAGAGACCCAGTACTTC.

The chain recombines TRBV9 with TRBJ1-1, with D possibly TRBD1 on 6 matching bases. V lost 4 bases to trimming and J lost 6 bases, with 22 bases between them. The CDR3 totals 16 residues. CDR1 and CDR2 from the germline V gene are SGDLS and YYNGEE. CDR3 coding DNA: TGTGCCAGCAGCCAAAGGGGGGGTTTAACAAGGGCTGAAGCTTTCTTT. It translates to CASSQRGGLTRAEAFF.

The genes are TRBV7-9 and TRBJ1-4; D uncertain. The length of the CDR3 is 14 residues. CDR1 and CDR2 (germline): SEHNR, FQNEAQ (reference sequence). The germline V and J ends were trimmed by 2 bases and 5 bases, with 9 bases remaining between them. CDR3 region: CASSLLAGNEKLFF. The CDR3 DNA sequence: TGTGCCAGCAGCTTATTAGCGGGGAATGAAAAACTGTTTTTT.

This CDR3 reads CASSLLSGSSYNEQFF. The CDR3 nucleotides read TGTGCCAGCAGCTTACTTAGCGGGAGCTCCTACAATGAGCAGTTCTTC. This rearrangement joins TRBV9 to TRBJ2-1, with 9 bases aligning to TRBD2. V shed 4 bases and J 0 bases; nucleotides not matched to a gene: 5. The CDR3 loop spans 16 amino acids. Germline CDR1 reads SGDLS; CDR2 reads YYNGEE.

V and J are TRBV14 and TRBJ2-7; D is possibly TRBD2 (6 bases). In germline, CDR1 is SGHDN, CDR2 FVKESK. Trimming took off 4 bases at V and 2 bases at J, with 15 bases between the two ends. The CDR3 is 15 amino acids. The CDR3 loop is CASSPGRMGAYEQYF. CDR3 DNA sequence: TGTGCCAGCAGCCCAGGGAGGATGGGGGCCTACGAGCAGTACTTC.

The gene calls are TRBV30 and TRBJ1-2; no clear D gene. This CDR3 spans 12 amino acids. Looked up from germline, CDR1 is GTSNPN and CDR2 is SVGIG (reference sequence). The V end lost 2 bases, the J end lost 8 bases, and 12 bases lay between the germline ends. CDR3 nucleotides: TGTGCCTGGAGTCTCAAACATTACGGCTACACCTTC. Amino acids: CAWSLKHYGYTF. Full variable domain (missing parts from reference TRBV30 and TRBJ1-2): SQTIHQWPATLVQPVGSPLSLECTVEGTSNPNLYWYRQAAGRGLQLLFYSVGIGQISSEVPQNLSASRPQDRQFILSSKKLLLSDSGFYLCAWSLKHYGYTFGSGTRLTVV.

The count of this clone is one. The V and J genes are TRBV11-2 and TRBJ2-1, with 14 bases matching TRBD2. The CDR3 loop spans 18 amino acids. V lost 0 bases to trimming and J lost 6 bases; unmatched junction nucleotides: 7. Germline-derived CDR1 and CDR2 are SGHAT and FQNNGV. The CDR3 DNA reads TGTGCCAGCAGCTTAGAGACTAGCGGGAGGGCTTGGCTCAATGAGCAGTTCTTC. It translates to CASSLETSGRAWLNEQFF. The full variable domain, completed using reference TRBV11-2 and TRBJ2-1, is EAGVAQSPRYKIIEKRQSVAFWCNPISGHATLYWYQQILGQGPKLLIQFQNNGVVDDSQLPKDRFSAERLKGVDSTLKIQPAKLEDSAVYLCASSLETSGRAWLNEQFFGPGTRLTVL.

This chain links TRBV4-1 with TRBJ1-2, with a possible D match to TRBD1 (5 bases). The ends were cut back, 0 bases at V and 4 bases at J, with 15 bases in the middle. The CDR3 is 16 residues long. The germline V gene encodes CDR1 MGHRA and CDR2 YSYEKL. The CDR3 here is CASSQDRGNSPYGYTF. CDR3 DNA: TGCGCCAGCAGCCAAGACCGGGGGAATTCCCCCTATGGCTACACCTTC.

The rearrangement links TRBV2 to TRBJ1-1, with a possible D match to TRBD1 (6 bases). Trimming cost V 10 bases and J 4 bases, with 19 bases left between them. CDR1 SNHLY and CDR2 FYNNEI come from the germline V gene. This CDR3 has 14 residues. CDR3 loop: CATRTDGSATEAFF. CDR3 nucleotide sequence: TGTGCCACCCGGACAGATGGGAGCGCCACTGAAGCTTTCTTT.

This chain uses TRBV19 with TRBJ1-2, with D tentatively TRBD1 (5 bases). The CDR3 is 17 amino acids. Between the trimmed V and J ends, which lost 8 bases and 0 bases, there was a span of 22 bases. Germline V gene lookup returns CDR1 LNHDA and CDR2 SQIVND (reference sequence). CDR3 in amino acids: CASREVGRALSNYGYTF. The CDR3 DNA sequence: TGTGCCAGTCGGGAGGTCGGCAGGGCGCTTTCTAACTATGGCTACACCTTC. The full variable domain, completed using reference TRBV19 and TRBJ1-2, is DGGITQSPKYLFRKEGQNVTLSCEQNLNHDAMYWYRQDPGQGLRLIYYSQIVNDFQKGDIAEGYSVSREKKESFPLTVTSAQKNPTAFYLCASREVGRALSNYGYTFGSGTRLTVV.

The chain is built from TRBV19 and TRBJ1-1; no clear D gene. The V end was cut by 8 bases, the J end by 5 bases, with 12 bases between. Germline-derived CDR1 and CDR2 are LNHDA and SQIVND (reference sequence). CDR3 size: 12 residues. The CDR3 region is CASGPFLTEAFF. CDR3 coding DNA: TGTGCCAGTGGCCCCTTCCTGACTGAAGCTTTCTTT.

This chain joins TRBV19 and TRBJ1-1; D is uncertain. Germline V gene data show CDR1 as LNHDA and CDR2 as SQIVND (reference sequence). The CDR3 totals 15 residues. V gave up 5 bases and J gave up 0 bases, with 13 bases separating them. CDR3 in amino acids: CASSSRTGMNTEAFF. DNA of the CDR3: TGTGCCAGTAGTTCCCGGACTGGAATGAACACTGAAGCTTTCTTT. Complete variable domain (other parts from reference TRBV19 and TRBJ1-1): DGGITQSPKYLFRKEGQNVTLSCEQNLNHDAMYWYRQDPGQGLRLIYYSQIVNDFQKGDIAEGYSVSREKKESFPLTVTSAQKNPTAFYLCASSSRTGMNTEAFFGQGTRLTVV.

The rearrangement links TRBV20-1 to TRBJ1-1, with a tentative D call TRBD1 (5 bases). This CDR3 comprises 11 residues. Germline lookup yields CDR1 DFQATT and CDR2 SNEGSKA (reference sequence). CDR3 in amino acids: CRGDRNTEAFF. The CDR3 nucleotides are TGCAGGGGCGACAGGAACACTGAAGCTTTCTTT.

V is TRBV9 and J is TRBJ2-2; possible D gene TRBD2, 5 bases. Trimming shortened V by 3 bases and J by 4 bases, and 16 bases separated the two germline ends. This CDR3 has 16 amino acids. From germline, CDR1 is SGDLS and CDR2 YYNGEE. CDR3 loop: CASSDPRHAGTGELFF. The DNA for the CDR3 is TGTGCCAGCAGCGATCCACGGCATGCGGGCACCGGGGAGCTGTTTTTT.